This TCR beta chain was observed in a study of immune heterogeneity within non-small cell lung tumors. General study findings and limits: Local T-cell repertoire clonality was correlated with local tumor mutational burden, and the correlation was positive. It was moderate in strength but statistically significant (R about 0.35).

Bulk tumor genomic DNA was the template, and each sample received about 600 ng. Surgery yielded several widely spaced biopsies per primary tumor. Samples came from untreated patients having curative surgery for newly diagnosed non-small cell lung cancer. The CDR3 is made up of 16 amino acids. The V segment lost 3 bases and the J segment 11 bases; nucleotides outside the gene matches: 15. Per the germline V gene, CDR1 is SGDLS and CDR2 is YYNGEE. This clonotype appeared many times. Its antigen is currently unknown. Multiplex PCR was performed with 32 V and 13 J primers, and it amplified TCR beta CDR3. In TCRdb, the multiplex PCR reads were re-called with MiXCR into one record per CDR3 protein. The sample includes fewer than 13,000 distinct CDR3 sequences, roughly 26% seen only once; the top ten take 13%.

The receptor was derived from a man aged 45-60 years with non-small cell lung cancer. Sequenced: lung tumor tissue. The chain couples TRBV9 to TRBJ2-1; 9 bases are shared with TRBD2. The DNA for the CDR3 is TGTGCCAGCAGCGAGGGATTAGCGGGGGTTAATTTCCAGCAGTTCTTC. This encodes CASSEGLAGVNFQQFF.